The sequence of this T cell receptor beta chain was determined in a study of STAT3 mutations in large granular lymphocyte leukemia. TCRdb's table, derived via immunoSEQ multiplex PCR, lists solely in-frame clones and lacks some. The sample has 1,500 to 2,500 clones, approximately 60% seen once. This CDR3 has 16 amino acids. CDR1 LGHNA and CDR2 YSLEER come from the germline V gene. The V end was cut by 1 base, the J end by 9 bases, with 19 bases between. As regards this clone: Its target is not known.

Study results and caveats: Some patients had dominant TCR clones larger than their STAT3 mutant burden. In some patients, a small highly pathogenic clone possibly went undetected. Every T-cell large granular lymphocyte leukemia patient had at least one immunodominant TCR beta clonotype. TCR clonotype switching after therapy occurred in about 35% of the 18 patients.

V gene TRBV4-3 combines with J gene TRBJ2-1; the D gene could be TRBD1 or TRBD2 (5 bases each). The sequence was obtained from a middle-aged man with T-cell large granular lymphocyte leukemia. Some clones in this sample may be carry-over from other donors' samples. Sequenced input: peripheral blood mononuclear cells. Written as DNA, the CDR3 is TGCGCCAGCAGCCAAGTCATGGGGGTCCTACTCGGTGAGCAGTTCTTC. As protein: CASSQVMGVLLGEQFF.